Each of the 10 T cell receptor beta chains below was sequenced from the same sample in a study of Graves' ophthalmopathy and Graves' hyperthyroidism. Amplification of the TCR beta CDR3 regions used RNA transcripts (as template). HTBI-primed first-round RT-PCR preceded second-round multiplex PCR. Each CDR3 protein gets one entry after TCRdb re-called the multiplex PCR reads with MiXCR. Of roughly 36,000 distinct CDR3 sequences listed, about half are singletons. Sequences were obtained from peripheral blood. The receptors here all came from an adult woman with stable Graves' hyperthyroidism.

On this clonotype itself: This clone may be a read error of a much larger clone one base away. The rearrangement links TRBV7-9 to TRBJ2-2; either TRBD1 or TRBD2 may supply D (5 bases each). CDR1 and CDR2 from the germline V gene are SEHNR and FQNEAQ (reference sequence). This CDR3 has 17 amino acids. With 5 bases removed from V and 0 bases from J, the gap between germline ends came to 16 bases. CDR3 DNA sequence: TGTGCCAGCAGCCCCCCCCCGGGACGGACGAACACCGGGGAGCTGTTTTTT. It codes for CASSPPPGRTNTGELFF.

This clonotype was observed many times. This chain links TRBV28 with TRBJ1-4; D is unclear. Germline V lookup: CDR1 MDHEN, CDR2 SYDVKM. This CDR3 is built from 15 residues. V was cut by 5 bases and J by 3 bases, with 13 bases left in between. The CDR3 is CASSGVVFANEKLFF. The DNA for the CDR3 is TGTGCCAGCAGTGGCGTGGTGTTTGCTAATGAAAAACTGTTTTTT.

This clonotype was recorded a few times. The chain combines TRBV7-3 with TRBJ1-2; 8 bases are shared with TRBD1. This CDR3 comprises 15 residues. Germline values: CDR1 SGHTA, CDR2 FQGTGA. Trimming at V came to 2 bases and at J to 7 bases, leaving 9 bases not matched to a gene. CDR3 bases: TGTGCCAGCAGCTTAGGTGCAGGGGGCGCATCTGGCTACACCTTC. Translating gives CASSLGAGGASGYTF.

The chain recombines TRBV29-1 with TRBJ1-2; possible D gene TRBD1, 5 bases. The ends were cut back, 8 bases at V and 4 bases at J, with 14 bases in the middle. The CDR3 runs to 12 residues. Germline V gene sequence: CDR1 SQVTM, CDR2 ANQGSEA. The DNA for the CDR3 is TGCAGCTTGGGGGGGGTCGGCTATGGCTACACCTTC. It is translated as CSLGGVGYGYTF. Combining the CDR3 with reference TRBV29-1 and TRBJ1-2 gives the whole variable domain SAVISQKPSRDICQRGTSLTIQCQVDSQVTMMFWYRQQPGQSLTLIATANQGSEATYESGFVIDKFPISRPNLTFSTLTVSNMSPEDSSIYLCSLGGVGYGYTFGSGTRLTVV.

This chain joins TRBV29-1 and TRBJ1-1, with TRBD1 matching over 11 bases. Germline CDR1 reads SQVTM; CDR2 reads ANQGSEA. The trim removed 8 bases at V and 3 bases at J, leaving 5 bases unmatched. CDR3 size: 13 residues. CDR3 loop: CSCRTGGYTEAFF. The CDR3 DNA reads as TGCAGCTGCCGGACAGGGGGCTACACTGAAGCTTTCTTT.

This clonotype came up many times. The genes are TRBV5-1 and TRBJ2-5, with 9 bases identical to TRBD1. Germline V lookup: CDR1 SGHRS, CDR2 YFSETQ. This CDR3 region has 15 residues. The V gene end was trimmed by 1 base and the J gene end by 5 bases; junction bases not matched to a gene: 6. The CDR3 DNA follows: TGCGCCAGCAGCTTGAGCACAGGGGGCAGGGAGACCCAGTACTTC. Its protein is CASSLSTGGRETQYF.

This rearrangement joins TRBV2 to TRBJ2-5; 11 bases map to TRBD2. The J segment lost 0 bases and the V segment lost 6 bases, leaving 12 bases of the junction unmatched. The CDR3 is made up of 18 amino acids. Germline loops: CDR1 SNHLY, CDR2 FYNNEI. DNA of the CDR3: TGTGCCAGCAGACCCGGGACTAGCGGACCTCTGTACCAAGAGACCCAGTACTTC. As protein: CASRPGTSGPLYQETQYF.

This clonotype has at least ten counts. The chain recombines TRBV9 with TRBJ1-1, with D perhaps matching TRBD1 (6 bases). V shed 0 bases and J shed 9 bases, with 12 bases lying between them. CDR3 size: 13 residues. Germline CDR1 is SGDLS and CDR2 is YYNGEE. CDR3 in amino acids: CASSVDTGSKAFF. The CDR3 DNA is TGTGCCAGCAGCGTAGACACAGGGAGTAAAGCTTTCTTT. The full variable domain, with the rest looked up from reference TRBV9 and TRBJ1-1, is DSGVTQTPKHLITATGQRVTLRCSPRSGDLSVYWYQQSLDQGLQFLIQYYNGEERAKGNILERFSAQQFPDLHSELNLSSLELGDSALYFCASSVDTGSKAFFGQGTRLTVV.

The rearrangement links TRBV5-6 to TRBJ1-2, with 9 bases fitting TRBD1. CDR3 length: 14 amino acids. Germline assignment: CDR1 SGHDT and CDR2 YYEEEE. V lost 4 bases and J lost 5; bases outside the gene matches: 6. Here the CDR3 reads CASSAWDRVYGYTF. The CDR3 DNA is TGTGCCAGCAGCGCCTGGGACAGGGTGTATGGCTACACCTTC. Drawing the rest from reference TRBV5-6 and TRBJ1-2, the complete variable domain is DAGVTQSPTHLIKTRGQQVTLRCSPKSGHDTVSWYQQALGQGPQFIFQYYEEEERQRGNFPDRFSGHQFPNYSSELNVNALLLGDSALYLCASSAWDRVYGYTFGSGTRLTVV.

The V gene is TRBV9, the J gene TRBJ2-2; 13 positions match TRBD2. The length of the CDR3 is 16 residues. Trimming cost V 3 bases and J 6 bases; bases outside gene matches: 5. The germline V gene encodes CDR1 SGDLS and CDR2 YYNGEE. CDR3 loop: CASSGTSGSVAGELFF. The CDR3 nucleotides are TGTGCCAGCAGCGGGACTAGCGGGAGTGTAGCCGGGGAGCTGTTTTTT.